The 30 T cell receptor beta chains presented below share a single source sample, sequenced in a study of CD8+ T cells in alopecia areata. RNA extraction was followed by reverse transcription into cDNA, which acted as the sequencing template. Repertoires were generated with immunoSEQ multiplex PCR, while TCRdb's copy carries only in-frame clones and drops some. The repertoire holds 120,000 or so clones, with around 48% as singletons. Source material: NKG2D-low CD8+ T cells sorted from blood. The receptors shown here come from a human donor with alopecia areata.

CDR3 in amino acids: CASSPDGYEQYF. The CDR3 DNA follows: TGTGCCAGCAGTCCAGACGGCTACGAGCAGTACTTC. The J gene is TRBJ2-7, the V gene TRBV27, with no clear D. The V gene's germline CDR1 is MNHEY and CDR2 SMNVEV (reference sequence). V was cut by 5 bases and J by 3 bases, with 8 bases left in between. The CDR3 runs 12 residues.

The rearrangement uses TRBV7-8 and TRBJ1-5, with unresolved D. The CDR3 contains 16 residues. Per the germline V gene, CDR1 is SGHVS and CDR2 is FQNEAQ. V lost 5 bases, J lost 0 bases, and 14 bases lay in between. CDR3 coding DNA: TGTGCCAGCAGCCCCTCCGGGAAATATAGCAATCAGCCCCAGCATTTT. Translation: CASSPSGKYSNQPQHF. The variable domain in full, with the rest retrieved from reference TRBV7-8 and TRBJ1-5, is GAGVSQSPRYKVAKRGQDVALRCDPISGHVSLFWYQQALGQGPEFLTYFQNEAQLDKSGLPSDRFFAERPEGSVSTLKIQRTQQEDSAVYLCASSPSGKYSNQPQHFGDGTRLSIL.

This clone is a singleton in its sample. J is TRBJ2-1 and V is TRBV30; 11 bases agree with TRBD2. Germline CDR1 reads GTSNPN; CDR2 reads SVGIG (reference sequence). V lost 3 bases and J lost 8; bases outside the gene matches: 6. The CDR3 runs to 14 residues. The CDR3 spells CAWSPTSGNDEQFF. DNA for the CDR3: TGTGCCTGGAGCCCGACTAGCGGGAACGATGAGCAGTTCTTC.

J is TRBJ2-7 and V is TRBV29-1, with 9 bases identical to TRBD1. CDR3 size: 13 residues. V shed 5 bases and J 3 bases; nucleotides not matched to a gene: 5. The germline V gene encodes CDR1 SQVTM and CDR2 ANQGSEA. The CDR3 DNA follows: TGCAGCGTTCGGACAGGGGAGGGCTACGAGCAGTACTTC. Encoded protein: CSVRTGEGYEQYF.

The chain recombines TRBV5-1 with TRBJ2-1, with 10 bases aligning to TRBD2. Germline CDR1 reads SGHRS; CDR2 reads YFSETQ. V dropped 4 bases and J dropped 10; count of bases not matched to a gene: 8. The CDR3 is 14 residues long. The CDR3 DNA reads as TGCGCCAGCAGCCCTCGATTAGCGGGAGGCGAGCAGTTCTTC. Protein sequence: CASSPRLAGGEQFF.

The CDR3 loop reads CSALDGRVYEQYF. DNA for the CDR3: TGCAGCGCGTTGGACGGTAGGGTCTACGAGCAGTACTTC. The J gene is TRBJ2-7, the V gene TRBV29-1; D ambiguous. The germline CDR1 and CDR2 sequences are SQVTM and ANQGSEA. The germline V and J ends were trimmed by 7 bases and 3 bases, with 16 bases remaining between them. CDR3 size: 13 residues.

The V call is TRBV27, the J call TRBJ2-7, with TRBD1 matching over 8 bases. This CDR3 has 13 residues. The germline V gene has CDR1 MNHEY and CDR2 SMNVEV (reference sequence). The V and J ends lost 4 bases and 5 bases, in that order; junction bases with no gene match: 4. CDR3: CASSSQGANEQYF. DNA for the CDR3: TGTGCCAGCAGTTCTCAGGGGGCGAACGAGCAGTACTTC.

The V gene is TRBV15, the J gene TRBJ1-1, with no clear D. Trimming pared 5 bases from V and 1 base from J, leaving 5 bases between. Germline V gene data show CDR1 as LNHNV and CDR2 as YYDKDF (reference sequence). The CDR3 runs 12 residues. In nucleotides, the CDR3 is TGTGCCACCAGCGCAGAGAACACTGAAGCTTTCTTT. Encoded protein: CATSAENTEAFF. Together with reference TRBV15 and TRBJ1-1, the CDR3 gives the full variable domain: DAMVIQNPRYQVTQFGKPVTLSCSQTLNHNVMYWYQQKSSQAPKLLFHYYDKDFNNEADTPDNFQSRRPNTSFCFLDIRSPGLGDTAMYLCATSAENTEAFFGQGTRLTVV.

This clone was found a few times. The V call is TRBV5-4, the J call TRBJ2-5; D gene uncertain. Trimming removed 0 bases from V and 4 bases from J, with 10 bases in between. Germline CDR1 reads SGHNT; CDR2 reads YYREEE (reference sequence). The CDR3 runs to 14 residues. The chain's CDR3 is CASSLGDRAETQYF. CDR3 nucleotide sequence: TGTGCCAGCAGCTTGGGGGATCGCGCAGAGACCCAGTACTTC.

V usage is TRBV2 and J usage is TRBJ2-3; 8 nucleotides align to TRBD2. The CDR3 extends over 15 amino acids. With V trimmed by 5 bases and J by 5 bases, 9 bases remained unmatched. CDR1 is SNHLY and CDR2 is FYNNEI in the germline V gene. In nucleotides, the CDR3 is TGTGCCAGCAGTCGCCCTGGGACTAGGGTAGATACGCAGTATTTT. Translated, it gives CASSRPGTRVDTQYF.

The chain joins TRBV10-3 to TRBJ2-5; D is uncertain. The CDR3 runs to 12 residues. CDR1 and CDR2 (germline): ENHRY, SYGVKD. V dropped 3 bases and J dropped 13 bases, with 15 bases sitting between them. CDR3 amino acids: CAISEPPKPSYF. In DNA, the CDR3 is TGTGCCATCAGTGAACCTCCTAAGCCATCGTACTTC.

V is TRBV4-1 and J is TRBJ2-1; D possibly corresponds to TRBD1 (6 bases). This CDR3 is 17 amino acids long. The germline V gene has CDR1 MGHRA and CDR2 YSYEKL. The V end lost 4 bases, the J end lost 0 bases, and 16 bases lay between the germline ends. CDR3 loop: CASSPGTTHYSYNEQFF. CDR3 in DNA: TGCGCCAGCAGCCCGGGGACAACACATTACTCCTACAATGAGCAGTTCTTC.

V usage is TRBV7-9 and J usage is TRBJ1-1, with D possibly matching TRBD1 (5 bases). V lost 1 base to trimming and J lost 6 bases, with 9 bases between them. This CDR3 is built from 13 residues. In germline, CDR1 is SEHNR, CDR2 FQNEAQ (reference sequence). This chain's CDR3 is CASSLGTGAEAFF. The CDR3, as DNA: TGTGCCAGCAGCTTAGGAACAGGCGCTGAAGCTTTCTTT.

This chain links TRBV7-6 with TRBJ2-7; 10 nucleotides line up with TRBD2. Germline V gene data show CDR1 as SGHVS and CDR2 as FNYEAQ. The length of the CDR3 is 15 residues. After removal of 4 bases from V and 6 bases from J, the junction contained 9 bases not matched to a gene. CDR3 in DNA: TGTGCCAGCAGCTCGGAGCGGGAGGGCCAGAGCGAGCAGTACTTC. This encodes CASSSEREGQSEQYF. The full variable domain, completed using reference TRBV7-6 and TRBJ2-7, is GAGVSQSPRYKVTKRGQDVALRCDPISGHVSLYWYRQALGQGPEFLTYFNYEAQQDKSGLPNDRFSAERPEGSISTLTIQRTEQRDSAMYRCASSSEREGQSEQYFGPGTRLTVT.

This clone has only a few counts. The CDR3 coding sequence is TGCAGCGTTGAGGAAGGGCGCATAGGCAACGAGCAGTACTTC. Amino acids: CSVEEGRIGNEQYF. The J gene is TRBJ2-7, the V gene TRBV29-1; unclear D gene. The CDR3 is 14 residues long. Germline assignment: CDR1 SQVTM and CDR2 ANQGSEA. V lost 3 bases and J lost 5, with 17 bases in between.

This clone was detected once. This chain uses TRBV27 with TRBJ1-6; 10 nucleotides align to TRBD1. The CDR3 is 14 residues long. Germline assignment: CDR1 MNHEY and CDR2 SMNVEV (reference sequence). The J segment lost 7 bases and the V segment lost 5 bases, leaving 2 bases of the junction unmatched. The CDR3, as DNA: TGTGCCAGCAGTCCGGGACAGGGGAATTCACCCCTCCACTTT. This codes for CASSPGQGNSPLHF.

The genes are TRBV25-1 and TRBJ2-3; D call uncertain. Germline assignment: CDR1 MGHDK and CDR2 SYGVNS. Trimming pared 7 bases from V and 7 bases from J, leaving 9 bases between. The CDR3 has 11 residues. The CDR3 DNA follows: TGTGCCAGCACTCTCTCGAATACGCAGTATTTT. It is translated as CASTLSNTQYF.

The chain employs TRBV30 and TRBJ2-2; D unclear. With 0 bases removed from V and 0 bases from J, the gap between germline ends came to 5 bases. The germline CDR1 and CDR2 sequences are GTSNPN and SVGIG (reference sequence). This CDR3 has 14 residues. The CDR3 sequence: CAWSVDTNTGELFF. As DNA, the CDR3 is TGTGCCTGGAGTGTAGACACGAACACCGGGGAGCTGTTTTTT.

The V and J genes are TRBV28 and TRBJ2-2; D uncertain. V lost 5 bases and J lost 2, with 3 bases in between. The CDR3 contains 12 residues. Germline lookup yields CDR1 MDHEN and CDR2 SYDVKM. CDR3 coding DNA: TGTGCCAGCAGTACCAACACCGGGGAGCTGTTTTTT. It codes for CASSTNTGELFF.

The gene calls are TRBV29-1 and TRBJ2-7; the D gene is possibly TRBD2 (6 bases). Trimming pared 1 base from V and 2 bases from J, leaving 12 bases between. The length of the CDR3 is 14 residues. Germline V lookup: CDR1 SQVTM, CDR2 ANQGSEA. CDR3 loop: CSVEAAEGTYEQYF. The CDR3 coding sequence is TGCAGCGTTGAAGCTGCGGAGGGGACCTACGAGCAGTACTTC.

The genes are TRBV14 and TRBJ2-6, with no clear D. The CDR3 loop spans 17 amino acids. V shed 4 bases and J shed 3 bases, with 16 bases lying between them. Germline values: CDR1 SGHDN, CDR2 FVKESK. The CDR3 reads CASSRSHRAHGANVLTF. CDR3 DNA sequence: TGTGCCAGCAGCCGATCCCATCGCGCTCATGGGGCCAACGTCCTGACTTTC.

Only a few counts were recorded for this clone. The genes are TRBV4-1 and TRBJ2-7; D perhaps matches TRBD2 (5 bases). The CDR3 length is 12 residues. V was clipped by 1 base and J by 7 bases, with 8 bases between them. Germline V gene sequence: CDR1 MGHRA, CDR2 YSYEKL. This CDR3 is CASSQGRGEQYF. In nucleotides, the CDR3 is TGCGCCAGCAGCCAAGGACGAGGGGAGCAGTACTTC.

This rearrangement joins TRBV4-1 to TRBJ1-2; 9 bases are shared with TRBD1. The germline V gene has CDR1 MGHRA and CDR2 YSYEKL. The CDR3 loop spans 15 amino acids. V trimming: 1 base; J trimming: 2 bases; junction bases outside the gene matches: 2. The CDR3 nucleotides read TGCGCCAGCAGCCAAGTTACAGGGGGCAACTATGGCTACACCTTC. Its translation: CASSQVTGGNYGYTF.

The DNA of the CDR3 is TGTGCCAGCAGCGACAGTGCCGGGGAGCAGTACTTC. It translates to CASSDSAGEQYF. The V and J genes are TRBV9 and TRBJ2-7; D gene unclear. The CDR3 is 12 amino acids. Germline-derived CDR1 and CDR2 are SGDLS and YYNGEE. Trimming stripped 3 bases from V and 7 bases from J, with 11 bases between.

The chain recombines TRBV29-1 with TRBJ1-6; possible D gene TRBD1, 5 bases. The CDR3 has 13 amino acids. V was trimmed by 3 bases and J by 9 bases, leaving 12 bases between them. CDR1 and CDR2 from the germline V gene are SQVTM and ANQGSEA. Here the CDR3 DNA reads TGCAGCGTTGATTCAGGGAGTAGTTCACCCCTCCACTTT. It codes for CSVDSGSSSPLHF. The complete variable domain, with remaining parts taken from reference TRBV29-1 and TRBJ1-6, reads SAVISQKPSRDICQRGTSLTIQCQVDSQVTMMFWYRQQPGQSLTLIATANQGSEATYESGFVIDKFPISRPNLTFSTLTVSNMSPEDSSIYLCSVDSGSSSPLHFGNGTRLTVT.

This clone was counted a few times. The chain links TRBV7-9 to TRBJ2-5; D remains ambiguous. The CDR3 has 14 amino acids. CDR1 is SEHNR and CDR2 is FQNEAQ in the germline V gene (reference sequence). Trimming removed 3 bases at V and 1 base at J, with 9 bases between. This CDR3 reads CASSFRNSQETQYF. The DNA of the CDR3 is TGTGCCAGCAGCTTTCGGAACAGCCAAGAGACCCAGTACTTC.

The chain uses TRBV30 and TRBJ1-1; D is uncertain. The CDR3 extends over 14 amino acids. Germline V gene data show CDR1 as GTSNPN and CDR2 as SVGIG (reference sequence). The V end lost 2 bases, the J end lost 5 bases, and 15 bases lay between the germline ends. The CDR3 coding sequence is TGTGCCTGGAGTCTAGGTGGGTTGTGGACTGAAGCTTTCTTT. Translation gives CAWSLGGLWTEAFF.

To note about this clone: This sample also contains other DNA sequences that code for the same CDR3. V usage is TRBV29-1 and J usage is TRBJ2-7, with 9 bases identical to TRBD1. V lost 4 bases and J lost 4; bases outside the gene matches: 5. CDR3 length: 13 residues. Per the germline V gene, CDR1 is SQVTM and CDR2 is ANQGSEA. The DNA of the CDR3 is TGCAGCGTTGGGACAGGGGTCGGGTACGAGCAGTACTTC. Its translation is CSVGTGVGYEQYF.

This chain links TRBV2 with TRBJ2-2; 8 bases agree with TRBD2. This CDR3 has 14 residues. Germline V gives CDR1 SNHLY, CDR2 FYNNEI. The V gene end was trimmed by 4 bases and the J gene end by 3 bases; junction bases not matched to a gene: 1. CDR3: CASSALADTGELFF. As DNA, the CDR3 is TGTGCCAGCAGTGCACTAGCGGACACCGGGGAGCTGTTTTTT.

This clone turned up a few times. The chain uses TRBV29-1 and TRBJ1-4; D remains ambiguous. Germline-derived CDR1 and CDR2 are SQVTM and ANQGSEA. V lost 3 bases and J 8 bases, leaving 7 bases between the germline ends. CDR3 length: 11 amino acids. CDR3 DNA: TGCAGCGTTGATTTATCCGAAAAACTGTTTTTT. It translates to CSVDLSEKLFF.